The 16 T cell receptor beta chains in this list originate from one sample, sequenced in a study of cytomegalovirus exposure and HLA in healthy donors. Use of 60 Vbeta and 13 Jbeta primers characterized the PCR. Data came from immunoSEQ multiplex PCR; TCRdb stores just in-frame clones and leaves some out. The table includes about 130,000 clones, about 80% detected once. Material: PBMCs. Receptor source: a woman in her forties in good health and CMV-seronegative.

The chain links TRBV28 to TRBJ2-3, with TRBD1 matching over 8 bases. The J segment lost 0 bases and the V segment lost 6 bases, leaving 20 bases of the junction unmatched. CDR1 MDHEN and CDR2 SYDVKM come from the germline V gene. This CDR3 spans 20 amino acids. The CDR3 protein is CASSTRTGLAPGPSTDTQYF. The CDR3 DNA sequence: TGTGCCAGCAGCACCAGGACAGGGTTGGCCCCTGGGCCGAGCACAGATACGCAGTATTTT.

This clone showed up just a few times. The CDR3 region is CASSLGEGWSYEQYF. The CDR3 nucleotides are TGCGCCAGCAGCCTGGGGGAGGGATGGTCATACGAGCAGTACTTC. This chain connects TRBV5-1 to TRBJ2-7, with 7 bases matching TRBD2. This CDR3 is built from 15 residues. Unmatched junction bases numbered 11, after V lost 4 bases and J lost 4 bases. Germline V gene sequence: CDR1 SGHRS, CDR2 YFSETQ.

The chain combines TRBV7-2 with TRBJ2-7; D possibly corresponds to TRBD2 (6 bases). Between the trimmed V and J ends, which lost 2 bases and 3 bases, there was a span of 17 bases. Per germline, CDR1 SGHTA and CDR2 FQGNSA. The CDR3 is 16 amino acids. DNA of the CDR3: TGTGCCAGCAGCTTAATATACGGCGGGGTGGACTACGAGCAGTACTTC. Residues: CASSLIYGGVDYEQYF. The full variable domain, completed using reference TRBV7-2 and TRBJ2-7, is GAGVSQSPSNKVTEKGKDVELRCDPISGHTALYWYRQSLGQGLEFLIYFQGNSAPDKSGLPSDRFSAERTGGSVSTLTIQRTQQEDSAVYLCASSLIYGGVDYEQYFGPGTRLTVT.

The rearrangement uses TRBV5-1 and TRBJ1-2, with TRBD1 matching over 8 bases. The CDR3 is made up of 14 amino acids. Trimming took 0 bases from V and 4 from J; bases not matched to a gene: 2. Germline CDR1 is SGHRS and CDR2 is YFSETQ. CDR3 coding DNA: TGCGCCAGCAGCTTGGAACAGGGGGTCTATGGCTACACCTTC. Its translation is CASSLEQGVYGYTF.

The rearrangement links TRBV6-1 to TRBJ2-5; D may be TRBD1 (5 bases). The germline CDR1 and CDR2 sequences are MNHNS and SASEGT. The CDR3 sequence is 15 residues long. V was shortened by 7 bases and J by 5 bases, with 20 bases between the two germline ends. CDR3 nucleotides: TGTGCCAGCACCAGCCTTCAGGGTTTGAGGGAGACCCAGTACTTC. Translation gives CASTSLQGLRETQYF.

The chain is built from TRBV5-1 and TRBJ1-1; D remains unclear. CDR1 and CDR2 from the germline V gene are SGHRS and YFSETQ. V was clipped by 3 bases and J by 3 bases, with 24 bases between them. The CDR3 consists of 18 residues. The CDR3 DNA sequence: TGCGCCAGCAGCTACCCTCGGCGAGGGAATGGTAAGGACACTGAAGCTTTCTTT. This translates into CASSYPRRGNGKDTEAFF.

There are a few counts of this clone. The chain combines TRBV19 with TRBJ1-6; unclear D gene. Germline CDR1 LNHDA, CDR2 SQIVND (reference sequence). The CDR3 sequence is 14 residues long. V lost 6 bases, J lost 0 bases, and 6 bases lay in between. CDR3 protein: CASSLSSYNSPLHF. The CDR3 DNA is TGTGCCAGTAGCCTCAGCTCCTATAATTCACCCCTCCACTTT.

The V call is TRBV7-2, the J call TRBJ2-1; D is perhaps TRBD1 (5 bases). V was pared by 4 bases and J by 8 bases, with 18 bases between. The CDR3 loop spans 15 amino acids. Germline lookup yields CDR1 SGHTA and CDR2 FQGNSA. The CDR3 here is CASSSSLGPWDEQFF. CDR3 DNA sequence: TGTGCCAGCAGCTCTTCCCTGGGGCCTTGGGATGAGCAGTTCTTC.

The chain has TRBV6-6 and TRBJ2-7; no firm D call. CDR1 MNHNY and CDR2 SVGAGI come from the germline V gene (reference sequence). CDR3 length: 14 amino acids. Trimming took 0 bases from V and 3 from J, leaving 9 bases between them. CDR3 sequence (DNA): TGTGCCAGCAGTTACTCCCACGCCTACTACGAGCAGTACTTC. This gives the protein CASSYSHAYYEQYF.

This clone was observed once. The chain joins TRBV19 to TRBJ1-1; D call uncertain. The V gene's germline CDR1 is LNHDA and CDR2 SQIVND (reference sequence). Trimming took 7 bases from V and 0 from J, leaving 9 bases between them. CDR3 size: 13 residues. CDR3 region: CASMSQMNTEAFF. DNA for the CDR3: TGTGCCAGTATGTCACAGATGAACACTGAAGCTTTCTTT. The complete variable domain, with remaining parts taken from reference TRBV19 and TRBJ1-1, reads DGGITQSPKYLFRKEGQNVTLSCEQNLNHDAMYWYRQDPGQGLRLIYYSQIVNDFQKGDIAEGYSVSREKKESFPLTVTSAQKNPTAFYLCASMSQMNTEAFFGQGTRLTVV.

The V gene is TRBV12-5, the J gene TRBJ2-1, with 7 nucleotides matching TRBD2. The CDR3 has 13 residues. V lost 1 base and J lost 10; bases outside the gene matches: 4. Germline CDR1 reads LGHNT; CDR2 reads FRNRAP. In DNA, the CDR3 is TGTGCTAGTGGTTTGGGACTAGCCGGGGAGCAGTTCTTC. The encoded protein is CASGLGLAGEQFF.

V and J are TRBV29-1 and TRBJ1-1; 10 nucleotides match TRBD1. V lost 7 bases to trimming and J lost 0 bases; unmatched junction nucleotides: 11. The CDR3 is 16 amino acids. Germline loops: CDR1 SQVTM, CDR2 ANQGSEA. The CDR3 reads CSAPPGTGAMNTEAFF. In nucleotides, the CDR3 is TGCAGCGCACCGCCCGGGACAGGGGCCATGAACACTGAAGCTTTCTTT.

The chain employs TRBV7-2 and TRBJ2-1; D may be TRBD2 (6 bases). Trimming cost V 3 bases and J 2 bases, with 8 bases left between them. CDR1 is SGHTA, CDR2 FQGNSA, per germline. The CDR3 has 14 residues. The CDR3 sequence is CASSLGEAYNEQFF. The CDR3 DNA reads as TGTGCCAGCAGCTTGGGGGAGGCCTACAATGAGCAGTTCTTC.

The chain combines TRBV10-3 with TRBJ1-2, with TRBD1 identical over 12 bases. The CDR3 spans 16 residues. Germline trimming cut 0 bases from V and 3 bases from J; bases unmatched to any gene: 2. Germline V gene lookup returns CDR1 ENHRY and CDR2 SYGVKD. CDR3 loop: CAISESGQGADYGYTF. In DNA form, the CDR3 reads TGTGCCATCAGTGAGTCGGGACAGGGGGCTGACTATGGCTACACCTTC.

The CDR3 reads CASSLRQYGNTIYF. CDR3 DNA sequence: TGTGCCAGCAGTTTAAGACAGTACGGAAACACCATATATTTT. This chain uses TRBV28 with TRBJ1-3; maybe TRBD1 (5 bases). V lost 2 bases and J 4 bases, leaving 9 bases between the germline ends. Germline CDR1 is MDHEN and CDR2 is SYDVKM. CDR3 size: 14 residues.

This sequence joins TRBV5-4 and TRBJ1-1; 8 bases fit TRBD1. Trimming removed 4 bases from V and 10 bases from J; junction bases left unmatched: 15. There are 15 residues in the CDR3. The germline V gene has CDR1 SGHNT and CDR2 YYREEE (reference sequence). The DNA for the CDR3 is TGTGCCAGCAGCGCGTTACAGATACAGGGGGGGGGAGCTTTCTTT. Protein: CASSALQIQGGGAFF.